Below, 25 T cell receptor beta chains from the same sample are listed, as sequenced in a study of naive and memory T cell subsets. Study results and caveats: Possibly reflecting memory cells re-expressing CD45RA, a few larger clonotypes occurred in naive repertoires, especially CD8.

These receptors lack a known antigen. The beta constant-region primer was an equimolar mix of two oligonucleotides covering TRBC1 and TRBC2. The ligated cDNA underwent four PCR rounds using SP2 and nested alpha and beta constant-region primers. TCRdb ran MiXCR on the UMI-ligation and nested PCR reads and lists one entry per CDR3 protein. The data hold around 100,000 distinct CDR3 sequences, with approximately 14% observed a single time. Source material: naive CD8+ T cells from blood. These receptors originate from a human donor in good health.

This chain uses TRBV7-9 with TRBJ2-1; 10 nucleotides line up with TRBD2. This CDR3 has 13 amino acids. With V trimmed by 6 bases and J by 4 bases, 0 bases remained unmatched. Germline CDR1 and CDR2: SEHNR and FQNEAQ (reference sequence). The CDR3 reads CASRTSGYNEQFF. CDR3 in DNA: TGTGCCAGCAGGACTAGCGGGTACAATGAGCAGTTCTTC.

The V and J genes are TRBV13 and TRBJ1-3; the D is unclear. The CDR3 contains 15 residues. The germline V and J ends were trimmed by 4 bases and 4 bases, with 14 bases remaining between them. The germline CDR1 and CDR2 sequences are PRHDT and FYEKMQ (reference sequence). CDR3 nucleotides: TGTGCCAGCAGCTCTGGGTTGAAGGCCGGAAACACCATATATTTT. Translating it yields CASSSGLKAGNTIYF.

CDR3 amino acids: CATSDFKASGTRVRTQYF. The CDR3 DNA follows: TGTGCCACCAGTGATTTTAAAGCTAGCGGGACTCGGGTGCGTACGCAGTATTTT. V usage is TRBV24-1 and J usage is TRBJ2-3, with 9 bases identical to TRBD2. Germline-derived CDR1 and CDR2 are KGHDR and SFDVKD. The CDR3 totals 18 residues. V was clipped by 1 base and J by 8 bases; unmatched bases: 15.

The chain is built from TRBV7-9 and TRBJ1-1, with a weak D call TRBD1 (5 bases). The V gene lost 1 base and the J gene lost 5 bases, with 14 bases spanning the gap. Germline V lookup: CDR1 SEHNR, CDR2 FQNEAQ (reference sequence). The CDR3 sequence is 15 residues long. The CDR3, as DNA: TGTGCCAGCAGCTTAGGGGCGGGGGGGAAAACTGAAGCTTTCTTT. This translates into CASSLGAGGKTEAFF.

This clonotype has ten or more counts. This sequence joins TRBV7-9 and TRBJ2-7, with TRBD2 matching over 8 bases. CDR3 length equals 14 residues. Germline assignment: CDR1 SEHNR and CDR2 FQNEAQ (reference sequence). The J segment lost 4 bases and the V segment lost 5 bases, leaving 7 bases of the junction unmatched. The CDR3 DNA sequence: TGTGCCAGCAGCCCCCTCGGACTAGCATACGAGCAGTACTTC. Its translation is CASSPLGLAYEQYF.

This clonotype occurred a few times. This chain links TRBV16 with TRBJ2-1, with 10 bases aligning to TRBD2. Germline V gene lookup returns CDR1 KGHSY and CDR2 FQNENV. The V and J ends lost 4 bases and 4 bases, in that order; junction bases with no gene match: 7. The length of the CDR3 is 16 residues. The CDR3 reads CASSPSTSGSYNEQFF. The CDR3 region has the DNA TGTGCCAGCAGCCCGTCGACTAGCGGGTCTTACAATGAGCAGTTCTTC.

This sequence joins TRBV9 and TRBJ2-2; no definite D call. Deletions cut 5 bases from V and 1 base from J, with 6 bases between. Germline values: CDR1 SGDLS, CDR2 YYNGEE. The CDR3 consists of 13 residues. The CDR3 protein is CASSNLNTGELFF. CDR3 DNA: TGTGCCAGCAGTAACTTGAACACCGGGGAGCTGTTTTTT.

This clonotype was seen ten or more times. The chain is built from TRBV4-3 and TRBJ1-4; a weak D match, TRBD1 (6 bases). CDR3 length: 15 amino acids. Per germline, CDR1 LGHNA and CDR2 YSLEER. V shed 4 bases and J shed 7 bases, with 16 bases lying between them. CDR3 coding DNA: TGCGCCAGCAGCCCCGCACAGGGAGGTCCTGAAAAACTGTTTTTT. Its translation: CASSPAQGGPEKLFF.

This sequence joins TRBV12-3 or TRBV12-4 and TRBJ2-1; D ambiguous. This CDR3 is 12 amino acids long. With 7 bases removed from V and 9 bases from J, the gap between germline ends came to 13 bases. In nucleotides, the CDR3 is TGTGCCAGCACCGTTGGGGAAATTGAGCAGTTCTTC. Protein sequence: CASTVGEIEQFF.

This sequence joins TRBV4-3 and TRBJ2-2, with D unresolved. This CDR3 contains 13 residues. The germline V and J ends were trimmed by 1 base and 7 bases, with 7 bases remaining between them. The germline V gene has CDR1 LGHNA and CDR2 YSLEER. The DNA for the CDR3 is TGCGCCAGCAGCCAAGGTGTTTACGGGGAGCTGTTTTTT. Amino acid sequence: CASSQGVYGELFF.

V is TRBV13 and J is TRBJ2-5, with D perhaps matching TRBD1 or TRBD2 (5 bases each). The V gene's germline CDR1 is PRHDT and CDR2 FYEKMQ (reference sequence). The CDR3 has 15 residues. Deletions cut 5 bases from V and 0 bases from J, with 13 bases between. The CDR3 DNA reads as TGTGCCAGCAGCCCAGTCGGGGCGTACCAAGAGACCCAGTACTTC. The encoded protein is CASSPVGAYQETQYF.

The table lists this clonotype with many counts. This chain joins TRBV3-1 and TRBJ2-7; D is perhaps TRBD2 (6 bases). V lost 0 bases, J lost 2 bases, and 17 bases lay in between. This CDR3 has 17 residues. Germline V CDR1 and CDR2: LGHDT, YNNKEL (reference sequence). In DNA form, the CDR3 reads TGTGCCAGCAGCCAAGATCTAGCAGGCTTAGCGGCCTACGAGCAGTACTTC. As protein: CASSQDLAGLAAYEQYF.

The chain has TRBV11-2 and TRBJ2-5, with 7 bases fitting TRBD1. V shed 4 bases and J 4 bases; nucleotides not matched to a gene: 9. This CDR3 has 15 amino acids. CDR1 and CDR2 from the germline V gene are SGHAT and FQNNGV. CDR3: CASSSRGGWGETQYF. The CDR3, as DNA: TGTGCCAGCAGCTCCAGAGGGGGCTGGGGAGAGACCCAGTACTTC.

The genes are TRBV3-1 and TRBJ2-7; tentatively, D is TRBD2 (6 bases). Germline V gene sequence: CDR1 LGHDT, CDR2 YNNKEL (reference sequence). CDR3 size: 15 residues. Trimming removed 0 bases from V and 5 bases from J, with 14 bases in between. The CDR3 spells CASSQDFSGFNEQYF. The CDR3 coding sequence is TGTGCCAGCAGCCAAGATTTTAGCGGTTTCAACGAGCAGTACTTC.

The rearrangement joins TRBV21-1 to TRBJ2-5; the tabulated D call, TRBD1, remains unverified against the DNA. TRBV21-1 is shown as a pseudogene. This CDR3 is built from 10 residues. In DNA, the CDR3 is TGTGCCGAACAGGGTCGAGCCCAGTACTTC. It translates to CAEQGRAQYF.

The table lists this clonotype with a few counts. V gene TRBV12-3 or TRBV12-4 combines with J gene TRBJ1-3, with D unclear. This CDR3 is built from 16 residues. V gave up 0 bases and J gave up 0 bases, with 9 bases separating them. CDR3 sequence: CASSLAETFSGNTIYF. Written as DNA, the CDR3 is TGTGCCAGCAGTTTAGCGGAGACATTCTCTGGAAACACCATATATTTT.

The chain couples TRBV20-1 to TRBJ2-1; D not certain. CDR3 size: 11 residues. Trimming left V 6 bases short and J 3 bases short, with 6 bases between. Germline CDR1 and CDR2: DFQATT and SNEGSKA (reference sequence). CDR3 nucleotide sequence: TGCAGTGCCAGCGACTACAATGAGCAGTTCTTC. It encodes CSASDYNEQFF.

The rearrangement uses TRBV18 and TRBJ2-7; TRBD2 matches 8 bases. With 2 bases clipped from V and 3 bases from J, the junction kept 9 bases outside the gene matches. CDR3 length equals 16 residues. Germline V gene sequence: CDR1 KGHSH, CDR2 LQKENI. Written as DNA, the CDR3 is TGTGCCAGCTCACCAAAATGGGCGGGGGGAGACTACGAGCAGTACTTC. Encoded protein: CASSPKWAGGDYEQYF.

This clonotype came up many times. The chain recombines TRBV29-1 with TRBJ2-1, with 8 positions matching TRBD1. CDR1 SQVTM and CDR2 ANQGSEA come from the germline V gene. V shed 8 bases, J shed 7 bases, and the junction held 7 bases outside the gene matches. CDR3 length equals 12 residues. CDR3 sequence (DNA): TGCAGCCTTGGGACAGGTCTGAATGAGCAGTTCTTC. Amino acids: CSLGTGLNEQFF.

This sequence joins TRBV28 and TRBJ2-1, with no clear D. CDR3 length: 13 amino acids. Germline values: CDR1 MDHEN, CDR2 SYDVKM. Trimming stripped 1 base from V and 9 bases from J, with 10 bases between. DNA of the CDR3: TGTGCCAGCAGTTTATTTTCGTATGGTGAGCAGTTCTTC. It specifies CASSLFSYGEQFF.

This clonotype showed up just a few times. This sequence joins TRBV29-1 and TRBJ2-2, with 9 bases fitting TRBD2. This CDR3 contains 15 residues. Germline values: CDR1 SQVTM, CDR2 ANQGSEA. The trim removed 5 bases at V and 2 bases at J, leaving 6 bases unmatched. CDR3 residues: CSVTTTSGNTGELFF. For the CDR3, the DNA is TGCAGCGTTACCACGACTAGCGGTAACACCGGGGAGCTGTTTTTT.

This chain links TRBV7-9 with TRBJ2-5; possible D gene TRBD1, 6 bases. The germline CDR1 and CDR2 sequences are SEHNR and FQNEAQ (reference sequence). Trimming pared 0 bases from V and 3 bases from J, leaving 11 bases between. The CDR3 has 15 amino acids. The CDR3, as DNA: TGTGCCAGCAGCTTAGCTCCCAGGGGTGAAGAGACCCAGTACTTC. Translation gives CASSLAPRGEETQYF.

This clonotype has only a few counts. This chain joins TRBV4-3 and TRBJ2-1; 7 bases align to TRBD2. V shed 1 base, J shed 7 bases, and the junction held 7 bases outside the gene matches. The V gene's germline CDR1 is LGHNA and CDR2 YSLEER. The CDR3 is made up of 15 amino acids. The CDR3 nucleotides read TGCGCCAGCAGCCAAGCGAACCTAGCGGCAAATGAGCAGTTCTTC. Its translation is CASSQANLAANEQFF.

The chain is built from TRBV6-2 or TRBV6-3 and TRBJ1-5, with TRBD1 as a possible D gene (6 bases). V gave up 4 bases and J gave up 3 bases, with 10 bases separating them. Germline-derived CDR1 and CDR2 are MNHEY and SVGEGT. This CDR3 has 14 amino acids. CDR3: CASSWTEINQPQHF. The CDR3 nucleotides read TGTGCCAGCAGTTGGACAGAAATCAATCAGCCCCAGCATTTT.

The chain has TRBV19 and TRBJ2-3; 13 nucleotides agree with TRBD2. The CDR3 spans 15 residues. Germline V gene lookup returns CDR1 LNHDA and CDR2 SQIVND (reference sequence). V gave up 8 bases and J gave up 5 bases; unmatched junction bases: 7. The CDR3 reads CASARLAGGIDTQYF. The CDR3 DNA follows: TGTGCCAGTGCCAGACTAGCGGGAGGTATAGATACGCAGTATTTT.